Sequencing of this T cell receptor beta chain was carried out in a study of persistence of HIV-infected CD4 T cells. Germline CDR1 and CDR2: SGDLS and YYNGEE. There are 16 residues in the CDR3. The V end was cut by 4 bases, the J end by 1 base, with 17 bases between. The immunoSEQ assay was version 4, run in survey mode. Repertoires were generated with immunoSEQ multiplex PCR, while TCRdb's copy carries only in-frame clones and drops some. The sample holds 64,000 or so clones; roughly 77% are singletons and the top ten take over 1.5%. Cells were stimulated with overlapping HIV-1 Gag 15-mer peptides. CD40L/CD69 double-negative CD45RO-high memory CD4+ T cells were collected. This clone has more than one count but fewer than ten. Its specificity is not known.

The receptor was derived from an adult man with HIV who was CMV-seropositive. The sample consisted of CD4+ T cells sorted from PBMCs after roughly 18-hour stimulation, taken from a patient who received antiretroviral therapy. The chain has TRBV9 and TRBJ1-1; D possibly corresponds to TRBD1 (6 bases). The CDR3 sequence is CASSLRQEHSNTEAFF. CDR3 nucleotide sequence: TGTGCCAGCAGCTTACGACAGGAACATTCGAACACTGAAGCTTTCTTT. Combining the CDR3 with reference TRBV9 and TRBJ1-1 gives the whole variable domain DSGVTQTPKHLITATGQRVTLRCSPRSGDLSVYWYQQSLDQGLQFLIQYYNGEERAKGNILERFSAQQFPDLHSELNLSSLELGDSALYFCASSLRQEHSNTEAFFGQGTRLTVV.